Sequencing of this T cell receptor beta chain was carried out in a study of OX40 agonist ivuxolimab in advanced cancers. For the study at large: Patients were dosed intravenously with ivuxolimab at 0.01 to 10 mg/kg every 2 weeks. Of the patients, three showed partial responses, one with hepatocellular carcinoma and two with cutaneous melanoma. The study's findings and limits: People who partly responded at 0.1-3.0 mg/kg had some of the least clonal expansion seen. Nonresponders, in some cases, also had low normalized T-cell clonal expansion.

Notes on this clone: Its antigen is unidentified.

Germline loops: CDR1 SGHVS, CDR2 FQNEAQ. V lost 5 bases, J lost 4 bases, and 7 bases stayed unmatched. This CDR3 comprises 17 residues. Sequencing was performed with immunoSEQ multiplex PCR; in TCRdb, only in-frame clones are kept and a portion is missing. Among under 45,000 clones listed, over 80% were seen once. This chain links TRBV7-8 with TRBJ2-2; 13 bases are a match to TRBD2. The receptor was isolated from an adult with an advanced solid tumor such as melanoma, head and neck, liver or kidney cancer. The source was CD4+ or CD8+ T cells sorted from blood, collected in a trial of the OX40 agonist ivuxolimab. CDR3 loop: CASSAGLAGEGTGELFF. The CDR3 DNA follows: TGTGCCAGCAGCGCAGGACTAGCGGGGGAAGGCACCGGGGAGCTGTTTTTT.